The entry that follows covers one T cell receptor beta chain sequence. The source of the sample is a study of blood T cell repertoires in COVID-19. Study summary: Material from acute and convalescent COVID-19 was sourced from the United States, Italy and Spain. T cells, B-cell-depleted T cells, or PBMCs provided the cDNA or gDNA that served as material.

There are 15 residues in the CDR3. Per germline, CDR1 SGHAT and CDR2 FQNNGV. Between the trimmed V and J ends, which lost 5 bases and 0 bases, there was a span of 14 bases. Method: immunoSEQ multiplex PCR; TCRdb's copy keeps in-frame clones and lacks some. The sample yields 70,000 to 90,000 clones, 88% seen once. This TCR derives from a man aged 50-59 years with acute or convalescent COVID-19. Source material: peripheral blood. The chain is built from TRBV11-2 and TRBJ2-7, with D possibly TRBD2 on 6 matching bases. CDR3 sequence: CASSPAGLSSYEQYF. In DNA form, the CDR3 reads TGTGCCAGCAGCCCCGCGGGACTCTCCTCCTACGAGCAGTACTTC. Full variable domain (rest looked up from reference TRBV11-2 and TRBJ2-7): EAGVAQSPRYKIIEKRQSVAFWCNPISGHATLYWYQQILGQGPKLLIQFQNNGVVDDSQLPKDRFSAERLKGVDSTLKIQPAKLEDSAVYLCASSPAGLSSYEQYFGPGTRLTVT.